One and the same sample provided the 4 T cell receptor beta chains below, sequenced in a study of blood T cell repertoires in COVID-19. Measured with immunoSEQ multiplex PCR; TCRdb has only the in-frame clones, and not every one. The sample yields 200,000 to 250,000 clones, 80% to 85% seen once. The material sequenced was peripheral blood. The source is a woman of 80 years or more with active or convalescent COVID-19.

This chain connects TRBV5-4 to TRBJ2-5; TRBD2 matches at 12 bases. Looked up from germline, CDR1 is SGHNT and CDR2 is YYREEE (reference sequence). Losses at the gene ends were 4 bases for V and 2 bases for J; bases not matched to a gene: 0. The length of the CDR3 is 14 residues. The chain's CDR3 is CASSGTSGQETQYF. For the CDR3, the DNA is TGTGCCAGCAGCGGGACTAGCGGGCAAGAGACCCAGTACTTC.

The CDR3 loop is CAWGWAGQETQYF. Here the CDR3 DNA reads TGTGCCTGGGGGTGGGCAGGGCAAGAGACCCAGTACTTC. The genes are TRBV30 and TRBJ2-5; perhaps TRBD1 as D (5 bases). The CDR3 sequence is 13 residues long. Trimming left V 5 bases short and J 2 bases short, with 12 bases between. Per germline, CDR1 GTSNPN and CDR2 SVGIG (reference sequence).

CDR3 in DNA: TGTGCCAGCAGCAAGGACAGTTATGGCTACACCTTC. Its translation is CASSKDSYGYTF. This rearrangement joins TRBV14 to TRBJ1-2; a weak D match, TRBD1 (6 bases). CDR1 is SGHDN and CDR2 is FVKESK in the germline V gene. V lost 5 bases and J lost 5, with 9 bases in between. This CDR3 spans 12 amino acids.

This chain joins TRBV7-3 and TRBJ2-3; the D gene is possibly TRBD2 (6 bases). The CDR3 runs 14 residues. Germline-derived CDR1 and CDR2 are SGHTA and FQGTGA. Trimming left V 5 bases short and J 6 bases short, with 15 bases between. For the CDR3, the DNA is TGTGCCAGCAGCGAAGGACTATCGGTGGATACGCAGTATTTT. This gives the protein CASSEGLSVDTQYF.